One and the same sample provided the 2 T cell receptor beta chains below, sequenced in a study of immune evolution from preneoplasia to lung adenocarcinoma. Assay used: immunoSEQ multiplex PCR; TCRdb lists only in-frame clones, some missing. The repertoire includes about 3,700 clones, around 76% of them detected once, and 6.5% to 8% sits in the top ten. The sequencing input was FFPE invasive lung adenocarcinoma tissue. These receptor sequences come from an older person with invasive lung adenocarcinoma.

The chain couples TRBV19 to TRBJ2-3; the match to TRBD2 covers 11 bases. The CDR3 is 15 residues long. The J segment lost 5 bases and the V segment lost 5 bases, leaving 6 bases of the junction unmatched. Germline CDR1 reads LNHDA; CDR2 reads SQIVND (reference sequence). The CDR3, as DNA: TGTGCCAGTAGTGTACTAGCGGGAGTGGGAGATACGCAGTATTTT. Translation: CASSVLAGVGDTQYF.

The J gene is TRBJ2-7, the V gene TRBV18; D is uncertain. The CDR3 spans 12 residues. The germline gives CDR1 KGHSH, CDR2 LQKENI. The germline V and J ends were trimmed by 7 bases and 1 base, with 8 bases remaining between them. The CDR3 region is CASLNFSYEQYF. The CDR3, as DNA: TGTGCCAGCTTGAACTTTTCCTACGAGCAGTACTTC.